The clone carrying this T cell receptor beta chain was recorded a few times. What it binds is not known. Other DNA sequences within the sample encode an identical CDR3. These data are taken from a study of beta chain features in type 1 diabetes. Trimming shortened V by 0 bases and J by 7 bases, and 3 bases separated the two germline ends. Germline V gene lookup returns CDR1 ENHRY and CDR2 SYGVKD. This CDR3 contains 12 residues. Study-level points and caveats: TCRB CDR3 length was moderately but significantly reduced in all four CD4+ subsets of Type 1 diabetes patients.

Every participating donor gave one draw, a heparinised blood sample averaging approximately 120 mL. Expressed TCRB transcripts were sequenced, since all the RNA that had been isolated was reverse transcribed. Clones were read by immunoSEQ multiplex PCR, and TCRdb kept only the in-frame ones, dropping some. The table lists roughly 610,000 clones, around 15% of them singletons. This TCR came from a man between 18 and 29 years old in good health. The chain combines TRBV10-3 with TRBJ1-4; no definite D call. The material sequenced was naive CD4+ T cells from blood. CDR3 DNA: TGTGCCATCAGTGAGTCTCTTGAAAAACTGTTTTTT. It specifies CAISESLEKLFF.